A single sample is the source of the 12 T cell receptor beta chains below, sequenced in a study of shared clonotypes between healthy human individuals. Profiling relied on immunoSEQ multiplex PCR, and the TCRdb table lists in-frame clones only, not all of them. The top ten clones hold more than 1.5% of a sample with over 2,000,000 clones, around 93% of them seen once. Naive-designated CD8 cells lacked CD45RO, were positively enriched for CCR7, and omitted terminally differentiated effector memory CD45RA+ cells. Sequences were obtained from naive CD8+ T cells from PBMCs. These receptors came from a man between 18 and 29 years old in good health. Some clones in this sample may be carry-over from other donors' samples.

This clone was seen once. J is TRBJ2-1 and V is TRBV9; the match to TRBD2 covers 7 bases. CDR3 length: 18 amino acids. Germline assignment: CDR1 SGDLS and CDR2 YYNGEE. V lost 2 bases, J lost 6 bases, and 17 bases stayed unmatched. The CDR3 sequence: CASSVTAVGGRLGNEQFF. CDR3 in DNA: TGTGCCAGCAGCGTCACCGCCGTTGGCGGGAGATTAGGCAATGAGCAGTTCTTC.

The chain joins TRBV5-8 to TRBJ2-7, with D uncertain. The germline gives CDR1 SGHTS, CDR2 YDEGEE. The CDR3 consists of 11 residues. The V gene lost 3 bases and the J gene lost 4 bases, with 5 bases spanning the gap. DNA of the CDR3: TGTGCCAGCAGCTCCGATTACGAGCAGTACTTC. Protein product: CASSSDYEQYF. Full variable domain (remainder filled in from reference TRBV5-8 and TRBJ2-7): EAGVTQSPTHLIKTRGQQATLRCSPISGHTSVYWYQQALGLGLQFLLWYDEGEERNRGNFPPRFSGRQFPNYSSELNVNALELEDSALYLCASSSDYEQYFGPGTRLTVT.

The chain links TRBV6-5 to TRBJ2-1, with TRBD1 as a possible D gene (5 bases). Germline V gene data show CDR1 as MNHEY and CDR2 as SVGAGI. Trimming took off 2 bases at V and 5 bases at J, with 13 bases between the two ends. The CDR3 length is 15 residues. CDR3 sequence (DNA): TGTGCCAGCAGTTACCAGGGCAGGGAAGACAATGAGCAGTTCTTC. This sequence encodes CASSYQGREDNEQFF.

The rearrangement joins TRBV27 to TRBJ1-2; 7 bases align to TRBD1. Germline trimming cut 4 bases from V and 2 bases from J; bases unmatched to any gene: 10. CDR1 and CDR2 (germline): MNHEY, SMNVEV (reference sequence). The CDR3 has 16 amino acids. The CDR3 region is CASSSGARTGNYGYTF. CDR3 nucleotide sequence: TGTGCCAGCAGTTCGGGGGCTAGGACAGGCAACTATGGCTACACCTTC.

The chain recombines TRBV6-1 with TRBJ2-7, with 12 bases aligning to TRBD1. Germline V gene lookup returns CDR1 MNHNS and CDR2 SASEGT. This CDR3 is 18 amino acids long. J gave up 1 base and V 2 bases, and 9 bases lay outside the gene matches. CDR3 amino acids: CASSEMVGQGAKSYEQYF. In nucleotides, the CDR3 is TGTGCCAGCAGTGAAATGGTGGGACAGGGGGCGAAGTCCTACGAGCAGTACTTC.

V and J are TRBV6-5 and TRBJ1-2; D is ambiguous. Germline V gene lookup returns CDR1 MNHEY and CDR2 SVGAGI. V dropped 3 bases and J dropped 0 bases, with 5 bases sitting between them. The CDR3 is 13 amino acids. CDR3 nucleotides: TGTGCCAGCAGTTATGAAGCTAACTATGGCTACACCTTC. Encoded protein: CASSYEANYGYTF.

The J gene is TRBJ1-1, the V gene TRBV6-1, with D tentatively TRBD1 (6 bases). The germline V gene encodes CDR1 MNHNS and CDR2 SASEGT. The CDR3 spans 15 residues. V lost 3 bases and J 1 base, leaving 12 bases between the germline ends. DNA for the CDR3: TGTGCCAGCAGTGAGATCGGGACAACGAACACTGAAGCTTTCTTT. Its protein is CASSEIGTTNTEAFF.

V and J are TRBV19 and TRBJ2-2, with 7 bases that match TRBD1. Germline V gene sequence: CDR1 LNHDA, CDR2 SQIVND (reference sequence). Germline trimming cut 5 bases from V and 7 bases from J; bases unmatched to any gene: 1. This CDR3 has 12 amino acids. The CDR3 loop is CASSYRGGELFF. The CDR3 DNA reads as TGTGCCAGTAGTTACAGGGGCGGGGAGCTGTTTTTT.

This sequence joins TRBV4-3 and TRBJ2-1; 7 bases fit TRBD1. The CDR3 is made up of 19 amino acids. J gave up 0 bases and V 1 base, and 12 bases lay outside the gene matches. Germline V gene lookup returns CDR1 LGHNA and CDR2 YSLEER. The DNA for the CDR3 is TGCGCCAGCAGCCAAGCACTACCACAGGGGTCGAGCTCCTACAATGAGCAGTTCTTC. Translation: CASSQALPQGSSSYNEQFF.

Written as DNA, the CDR3 is TGTGCCAGCAGTCCCGGGACAGCCAACAATCAGCCCCAGCATTTT. Translated, it gives CASSPGTANNQPQHF. The gene calls are TRBV6-6 and TRBJ1-5, with 7 bases identical to TRBD1. Per germline, CDR1 MNHNY and CDR2 SVGAGI (reference sequence). The V gene end was trimmed by 5 bases and the J gene end by 3 bases; junction bases not matched to a gene: 7. The CDR3 length is 15 residues.

Worth noting for this clone: This CDR3 is also generated by other DNA sequences in the sample. The chain is built from TRBV27 and TRBJ1-5, with D unclear. The CDR3 is 13 residues long. V was cut by 3 bases and J by 4 bases, with 7 bases left in between. Germline V gene lookup returns CDR1 MNHEY and CDR2 SMNVEV (reference sequence). The CDR3 DNA reads TGTGCCAGCAGTTTGCAGGCGAATCAGCCCCAGCATTTT. Encoded protein: CASSLQANQPQHF.

This clone appeared once. This chain uses TRBV5-4 with TRBJ1-4, with no clear D. The germline V gene has CDR1 SGHNT and CDR2 YYREEE (reference sequence). This CDR3 is built from 14 residues. Trimming took off 4 bases at V and 8 bases at J, with 15 bases between the two ends. CDR3 sequence reads: CASSPAGFGEKLFF. The CDR3 region has the DNA TGTGCCAGCAGCCCCGCGGGGTTTGGGGAAAAACTGTTTTTT.